This T cell receptor (beta chain) stems from a study of blood T cell repertoires in COVID-19. Study background: Italy, Spain and the United States were the sources of the convalescent and acute COVID-19 samples. Sample material is recorded as cDNA or gDNA derived from T cells, B-cell-depleted T cells, or PBMCs.

Per the authors' pipeline: Reference gene primer amplification in the assay estimated nucleated cell counts. Some clones are missing from TCRdb's copy, which holds only in-frame ones; the method was immunoSEQ multiplex PCR. The V and J calls and the clone size are those of that table, but D and trimming were determined from the DNA. The sample contains fewer than 100,000 clones, around 90% of which appear only once. This receptor was obtained from a woman aged 80 or over with acute or convalescent COVID-19. The material sequenced was peripheral blood.

The CDR3, as DNA: TGTGCCAGCAGAGGACAGGGGACGCAGAATGAAAAACTGTTTTTT. This translates into CASRGQGTQNEKLFF. This sequence joins TRBV28 and TRBJ1-4, with TRBD1 matching over 9 bases. CDR3 size: 15 residues. Germline V gives CDR1 MDHEN, CDR2 SYDVKM. Trimming cost V 6 bases and J 5 bases; bases outside gene matches: 7.